This T cell receptor (beta chain) is from a study of molecular identifiers for immune sequencing clone quantification. This clonotype was picked up a small number of times. TCRdb processed the PCR reads anew with MiXCR; each CDR3 protein has one entry. This sample has hundreds of thousands of distinct CDR3 sequences, with 25% found just once. The germline V gene encodes CDR1 SGHRS and CDR2 YFSETQ. The V end lost 0 bases, the J end lost 6 bases, and 15 bases lay between the germline ends. This CDR3 contains 15 residues. Sorting recovered naive CD8 T cells on a CD8+CD4-CCR7+CD45RA+ profile. This clonotype was sampled from a human donor in good health. Some libraries in this study had Jurkat cell RNA spiked in. The sequenced material came from naive CD8+ T cells from blood, with Jurkat cell RNA spiked in. Subset meaning: FACS-sorted CD8+CD4-CCR7+CD45RA+ naive T cells. The genes are TRBV5-1 and TRBJ1-1; D may be TRBD1 (6 bases). The CDR3 reads CASSLATAGDAEAFF. DNA for the CDR3: TGCGCCAGCAGCTTGGCGACGGCAGGGGACGCTGAAGCTTTCTTT.